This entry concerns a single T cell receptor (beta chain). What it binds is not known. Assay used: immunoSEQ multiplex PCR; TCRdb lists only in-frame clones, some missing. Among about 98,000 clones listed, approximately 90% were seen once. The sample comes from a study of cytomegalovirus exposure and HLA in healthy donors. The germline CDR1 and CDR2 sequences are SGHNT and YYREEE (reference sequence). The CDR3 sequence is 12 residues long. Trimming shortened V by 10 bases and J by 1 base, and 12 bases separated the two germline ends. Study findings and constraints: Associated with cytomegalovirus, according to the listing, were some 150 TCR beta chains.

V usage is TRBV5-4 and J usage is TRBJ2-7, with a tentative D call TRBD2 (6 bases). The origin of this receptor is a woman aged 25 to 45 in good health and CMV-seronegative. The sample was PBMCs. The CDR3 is CACGTSSYEQYF. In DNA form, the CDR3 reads TGTGCCTGCGGGACCTCTTCCTACGAGCAGTACTTC.